This T cell receptor (beta chain) was identified in a study of blood T cell repertoires in COVID-19. Here immunoSEQ multiplex PCR was the method, and the copy in TCRdb shows in-frame clones only, minus some. Among around 260,000 clones listed, roughly 92% were seen once. V lost 5 bases and J 0 bases, leaving 14 bases between the germline ends. Per the germline V gene, CDR1 is MNHNY and CDR2 is SVGAGI (reference sequence). The CDR3 has 15 amino acids. Material for sequencing was peripheral blood. This receptor was taken from a woman younger than 45 with COVID-19, enrolled during active disease. The chain links TRBV6-6 to TRBJ2-7; possibly TRBD2 for D (6 bases). The CDR3: CASSDSGLSSYEQYF. CDR3 DNA sequence: TGTGCCAGCAGTGACAGCGGGCTGAGCTCCTACGAGCAGTACTTC.